Following are 25 T cell receptor beta chains from one sample sequenced in a study of blood T cell repertoires in COVID-19. Method: immunoSEQ multiplex PCR; TCRdb's copy keeps in-frame clones and lacks some. The sample consists of 200,000 to 300,000 clones, around 90% of them appearing once. Sequenced: peripheral blood. Receptors originate from a woman aged 60-75 years with COVID-19, enrolled during active disease.

The V gene is TRBV6-5, the J gene TRBJ2-5; 9 bases align to TRBD2. Trimming removed 11 bases from V and 2 bases from J; junction bases left unmatched: 9. Germline CDR1 and CDR2: MNHEY and SVGAGI. CDR3 length: 14 residues. CDR3 nucleotides: TGTGCCTCGGGGATAACTAGCGGGCAAGAGACCCAGTACTTC. It codes for CASGITSGQETQYF.

Points on this clone: In the same sample, other DNA sequences code for this CDR3. This chain uses TRBV6-2 or TRBV6-3 with TRBJ1-2, with 8 bases matching TRBD1. V shed 5 bases and J 4 bases; nucleotides not matched to a gene: 3. CDR3 length: 13 amino acids. Looked up from germline, CDR1 is MNHEY and CDR2 is SVGEGT. Here the CDR3 reads CASSRDRGYGYTF. DNA of the CDR3: TGTGCCAGCAGTCGAGACAGGGGCTATGGCTACACCTTC.

The CDR3 protein is CAISSRDRGNEKLFF. For the CDR3, the DNA is TGTGCCATCAGTAGCCGGGACAGGGGAAATGAAAAACTGTTTTTT. The gene calls are TRBV10-3 and TRBJ1-4; 10 nucleotides agree with TRBD1. The germline V gene has CDR1 ENHRY and CDR2 SYGVKD. V lost 5 bases to trimming and J lost 5 bases; unmatched junction nucleotides: 5. There are 15 residues in the CDR3.

CDR3 nucleotides: TGTGCCAGCAGCGTAGTCCCCGACAGCCCGTCCTACGAGCAGTACTTC. The encoded protein is CASSVVPDSPSYEQYF. This chain uses TRBV9 with TRBJ2-7, with D perhaps matching TRBD1 (5 bases). Between the trimmed V and J ends, which lost 0 bases and 1 base, there was a span of 14 bases. The CDR3 is 16 amino acids. Germline CDR1 reads SGDLS; CDR2 reads YYNGEE.

This sequence joins TRBV7-3 and TRBJ2-3, with 9 bases aligning to TRBD2. This CDR3 is 14 amino acids long. V shed 6 bases and J 4 bases; nucleotides not matched to a gene: 5. The V gene's germline CDR1 is SGHTA and CDR2 FQGTGA. CDR3 sequence (DNA): TGTGCCAGCAGTGATAGCGGGAGCCCAGATACGCAGTATTTT. Its protein product is CASSDSGSPDTQYF.

This clone was counted between two and nine times. The chain is built from TRBV7-2 and TRBJ1-6; D remains ambiguous. The length of the CDR3 is 13 residues. V was cut by 6 bases and J by 7 bases, with 10 bases left in between. Germline-derived CDR1 and CDR2 are SGHTA and FQGNSA. For the CDR3, the DNA is TGTGCCAGCAGTCGGGAGGGCAATTCACCCCTCCACTTT. Amino acid sequence: CASSREGNSPLHF.

The chain uses TRBV5-1 and TRBJ2-3, with D uncertain. V was trimmed by 0 bases and J by 4 bases, leaving 15 bases between them. The CDR3 covers 16 residues. The germline V gene has CDR1 SGHRS and CDR2 YFSETQ. The CDR3 is CASSLGHLGFADTQYF. DNA for the CDR3: TGCGCCAGCAGCTTGGGGCACTTGGGCTTCGCAGATACGCAGTATTTT.

This clone came up once. The chain joins TRBV30 to TRBJ2-1; tentatively, D is TRBD2 (7 bases). This CDR3 region has 14 residues. Trimming took off 2 bases at V and 8 bases at J, with 16 bases between the two ends. Germline lookup yields CDR1 GTSNPN and CDR2 SVGIG (reference sequence). CDR3 in amino acids: CAWSWGRGGYEQFF. Here the CDR3 DNA reads TGTGCCTGGAGTTGGGGTAGGGGGGGGTATGAGCAGTTCTTC.

The V gene is TRBV12-1, the J gene TRBJ2-3; no DNA check was done on the table's D call, TRBD2. TRBV12-1 is listed as a pseudogene. This CDR3 is built from 16 residues. CDR3: CASSPSPSGSKDTQYF. The CDR3 DNA reads TGTGCCAGCAGCCCGTCCCCCAGTGGGAGTAAGGATACGCAGTATTTT.

The CDR3 protein is CASSSRTGQFNSPLHF. CDR3 in DNA: TGTGCCAGCAGTTCAAGGACAGGACAATTTAATTCACCCCTCCACTTT. This chain links TRBV6-5 with TRBJ1-6; TRBD1 matches 7 bases. The germline gives CDR1 MNHEY, CDR2 SVGAGI. The CDR3 has 16 amino acids. The V gene end was trimmed by 4 bases and the J gene end by 6 bases; junction bases not matched to a gene: 9.

V and J are TRBV27 and TRBJ2-3; a possible D gene is TRBD1 (6 bases). This CDR3 has 15 amino acids. Germline lookup yields CDR1 MNHEY and CDR2 SMNVEV (reference sequence). The V end lost 5 bases, the J end lost 2 bases, and 14 bases lay between the germline ends. This CDR3 reads CASSLGAGATDTQYF. The CDR3 DNA is TGTGCCAGCAGTCTGGGGGCAGGGGCCACAGATACGCAGTATTTT.

The J gene is TRBJ2-1, the V gene TRBV9, with TRBD2 matching over 7 bases. V lost 5 bases, J lost 0 bases, and 8 bases stayed unmatched. The V gene's germline CDR1 is SGDLS and CDR2 YYNGEE. This CDR3 has 16 amino acids. The DNA for the CDR3 is TGTGCCAGCAGTCCGGCCGGCGGGAGCTCCTACAATGAGCAGTTCTTC. It encodes CASSPAGGSSYNEQFF.

The chain joins TRBV5-1 to TRBJ1-4; tentatively, D is TRBD1 (5 bases). The V and J ends lost 5 bases and 3 bases respectively, with 14 bases between them. CDR3 length equals 15 residues. CDR1 and CDR2 from the germline V gene are SGHRS and YFSETQ. The CDR3 protein is CASRRQGGANEKLFF. DNA for the CDR3: TGCGCCAGCAGGCGTCAAGGAGGGGCTAATGAAAAACTGTTTTTT.

About this clone: Other DNA sequences from this sample encode an identical CDR3 as well. CDR3 coding DNA: TGTGCCAGCAGGCCTGGGACAGGGGTCTACGAGCAGTACTTC. Protein: CASRPGTGVYEQYF. The rearrangement uses TRBV6-5 and TRBJ2-7; 10 bases line up with TRBD1. The V segment lost 6 bases and the J segment 3 bases; nucleotides outside the gene matches: 5. Germline CDR1 and CDR2: MNHEY and SVGAGI. This CDR3 comprises 14 residues.

This clone was found once. The gene calls are TRBV5-1 and TRBJ2-7; possibly TRBD2 for D (7 bases). Germline assignment: CDR1 SGHRS and CDR2 YFSETQ. This CDR3 has 14 residues. Trimming shortened V by 2 bases and J by 3 bases, and 12 bases separated the two germline ends. The DNA of the CDR3 is TGCGCCAGCAGCTTATCGGGGGGCCTCTACGAGCAGTACTTC. This sequence encodes CASSLSGGLYEQYF. The full variable domain, in which reference TRBV5-1 and TRBJ2-7 provide the parts outside the CDR3, is KAGVTQTPRYLIKTRGQQVTLSCSPISGHRSVSWYQQTPGQGLQFLFEYFSETQRNKGNFPGRFSGRQFSNSRSEMNVSTLELGDSALYLCASSLSGGLYEQYFGPGTRLTVT.

The chain combines TRBV2 with TRBJ1-5; TRBD1 might be the D (5 bases). The V end lost 6 bases, the J end lost 9 bases, and 9 bases lay between the germline ends. CDR3 length: 11 residues. Per germline, CDR1 SNHLY and CDR2 FYNNEI. The CDR3 sequence: CASRGRGPQHF. The CDR3 coding sequence is TGTGCCAGCAGGGGAAGGGGGCCCCAGCATTTT.

The chain uses TRBV5-1 and TRBJ2-7, with D possibly being TRBD1 (5 bases). The CDR3 extends over 15 amino acids. The V end lost 4 bases, the J end lost 2 bases, and 16 bases lay between the germline ends. Germline V gene data show CDR1 as SGHRS and CDR2 as YFSETQ. The CDR3 loop reads CASSPQGRGPYEQYF. In DNA form, the CDR3 reads TGCGCCAGCAGCCCCCAGGGTCGAGGTCCCTACGAGCAGTACTTC.

The J gene is TRBJ1-4, the V gene TRBV5-4, with TRBD1 identical over 10 bases. Looked up from germline, CDR1 is SGHNT and CDR2 is YYREEE (reference sequence). V dropped 2 bases and J dropped 5; count of bases not matched to a gene: 3. This CDR3 has 15 residues. Written as DNA, the CDR3 is TGTGCCAGCAGCTTACCGGGACAGGGGAATGAAAAACTGTTTTTT. Residues: CASSLPGQGNEKLFF.

The sample holds a few counts of this clone. The V call is TRBV27, the J call TRBJ2-7; possibly TRBD2 for D (6 bases). Germline CDR1 reads MNHEY; CDR2 reads SMNVEV (reference sequence). This CDR3 has 15 amino acids. Trimming took off 7 bases at V and 0 bases at J, with 16 bases between the two ends. Here the CDR3 DNA reads TGTGCCAGCACGGGACTTTTAAGAACCTCCTACGAGCAGTACTTC. Translated: CASTGLLRTSYEQYF.

V is TRBV7-9 and J is TRBJ2-7, with TRBD2 as a possible D gene (7 bases). CDR3 size: 18 residues. Germline loops: CDR1 SEHNR, CDR2 FQNEAQ (reference sequence). V lost 3 bases, J lost 5 bases, and 26 bases lay in between. The DNA of the CDR3 is TGTGCCAGCAGCTTTCCTCCGGGGGCCTCCGGGGGGAAGGACGAGCAGTACTTC. It yields the protein CASSFPPGASGGKDEQYF. The variable domain in full, with the rest retrieved from reference TRBV7-9 and TRBJ2-7, is DTGVSQNPRHKITKRGQNVTFRCDPISEHNRLYWYRQTLGQGPEFLTYFQNEAQLEKSRLLSDRFSAERPKGSFSTLEIQRTEQGDSAMYLCASSFPPGASGGKDEQYFGPGTRLTVT.

J is TRBJ2-3 and V is TRBV11-3; possible D gene TRBD2, 6 bases. V was cut by 1 base and J by 1 base, with 9 bases left in between. Germline V gives CDR1 SGHNT, CDR2 YENEEA. The length of the CDR3 is 15 residues. CDR3 region: CASSLGGTRTDTQYF. The CDR3 DNA reads as TGTGCCAGCAGCTTAGGCGGGACGCGCACAGATACGCAGTATTTT.

J is TRBJ2-7 and V is TRBV3-1 (or the pseudogene TRBV3-2); 8 bases are a match to TRBD2. The CDR3 extends over 14 amino acids. In germline, CDR1 is LGHDT, CDR2 YNNKEL (reference sequence). V lost 5 bases, J lost 4 bases, and 7 bases stayed unmatched. The CDR3 is CASSSGPGGYEQYF. The CDR3 bases are TGTGCCAGCAGCTCTGGTCCGGGAGGGTACGAGCAGTACTTC.

This clone was seen more than once but under ten times. The rearrangement links TRBV6-4 to TRBJ1-5; 9 nucleotides line up with TRBD1. The ends lost 3 bases at V and 7 bases at J; junction bases unmatched: 4. The germline V gene has CDR1 MRHNA and CDR2 SNTAGT. The CDR3 is 14 amino acids. DNA of the CDR3: TGTGCCAGCAGTGAGACAGGGGGAGGCCAGCCCCAGCATTTT. It specifies CASSETGGGQPQHF.

The V and J genes are TRBV5-4 and TRBJ1-2; 7 nucleotides match TRBD1. J lost 8 bases, V lost 3 bases, and 10 bases had no gene match. This CDR3 has 14 residues. Germline CDR1 SGHNT, CDR2 YYREEE (reference sequence). The CDR3 DNA reads TGTGCCAGCAGCTCTTACACAGGGGTCCAGGGCTACACCTTC. Translated: CASSSYTGVQGYTF.

V gene TRBV6-5 combines with J gene TRBJ2-1, with 10 bases fitting TRBD2. CDR1 MNHEY and CDR2 SVGAGI come from the germline V gene. This CDR3 has 13 amino acids. Unmatched junction bases numbered 4, after V lost 6 bases and J lost 8 bases. The CDR3 sequence: CASRPSGRDEQFF. DNA of the CDR3: TGTGCCAGCAGGCCTAGCGGGAGAGATGAGCAGTTCTTC.